The 5 T cell receptor beta chains given below trace back to one sample, sequenced in a study of blood T cell repertoires in COVID-19. Here immunoSEQ multiplex PCR was the method, and the copy in TCRdb shows in-frame clones only, minus some. The sample lists 300,000 or so clones, approximately 87% occurring once. Sequencing was performed on peripheral blood. These receptors came from a woman aged 30 to 39 with COVID-19, enrolled during active disease.

This clone was recorded once. The V and J genes are TRBV11-2 and TRBJ2-1; 7 bases are shared with TRBD2. With 1 base clipped from V and 5 bases from J, the junction kept 8 bases outside the gene matches. Looked up from germline, CDR1 is SGHAT and CDR2 is FQNNGV. The CDR3 runs 16 residues. CDR3 nucleotides: TGTGCCAGCAGCTTAGGGCGGCTAGCGGTAAACAATGAGCAGTTCTTC. Translating it yields CASSLGRLAVNNEQFF.

The chain carries TRBV19 and TRBJ2-5; D gene ambiguous. V lost 3 bases, J lost 0 bases, and 11 bases lay in between. This CDR3 region has 15 residues. Germline CDR1 is LNHDA and CDR2 is SQIVND (reference sequence). In DNA form, the CDR3 reads TGTGCCAGTAGTATTACTAATTGGTACCAAGAGACCCAGTACTTC. Protein: CASSITNWYQETQYF.

This rearrangement joins TRBV5-4 to TRBJ2-5; 9 bases align to TRBD2. V shed 0 bases, J shed 2 bases, and the junction held 2 bases outside the gene matches. CDR3 length: 15 amino acids. Germline CDR1 is SGHNT and CDR2 is YYREEE (reference sequence). The CDR3 bases are TGTGCCAGCAGCTTGGGAAGCGGGAGGCAAGAGACCCAGTACTTC. The encoded protein is CASSLGSGRQETQYF.

A note on this clone: This CDR3 is also generated by other DNA sequences in the sample. The chain combines TRBV2 with TRBJ1-1; 10 nucleotides line up with TRBD1. This CDR3 has 12 residues. Germline V gene data show CDR1 as SNHLY and CDR2 as FYNNEI. Trimming removed 4 bases from V and 10 bases from J; junction bases left unmatched: 3. CDR3 in DNA: TGTGCCAGCAGTGTAGGGGACAGGGGAGCTTTCTTT. Translating gives CASSVGDRGAFF.

This clone was recorded only once. The J gene is TRBJ2-1, the V gene TRBV11-3, with D tentatively TRBD2 (6 bases). The CDR3 consists of 15 residues. Germline-derived CDR1 and CDR2 are SGHNT and YENEEA. The V and J ends lost 3 bases and 5 bases respectively, with 14 bases between them. The CDR3 DNA reads TGTGCCAGCAGCTTGGAGGGTGCGGATCACAATGAGCAGTTCTTC. This codes for CASSLEGADHNEQFF.